A selection of T cell receptor beta chains follows, all from one sample in a study of T cells in Graves' hyperthyroidism and ophthalmopathy. TCRdb reprocessed the multiplex PCR reads via MiXCR and lists one record per CDR3 protein. The sample lists nearly 750,000 distinct CDR3 sequences, approximately 36% occurring once. Sequencing was performed on blood. These TCRs come from a woman in her forties with Graves' hyperthyroidism. CDR3s include the opening cysteine and the closing phenylalanine or tryptophan.

J,V,CDR3
TRBJ1-2,TRBV13,CASSPNPTDRSYGYTF
TRBJ1-5,TRBV25-1,CASSDIRNQPQHF
TRBJ1-5,TRBV4-3,CASSQSGHYNQPQHF
TRBJ1-1,TRBV20-1,CSASRTANRRKHTEAFF
TRBJ2-2,TRBV5-1,CASTRGQGADGELFF
TRBJ1-2,TRBV12-3/TRBV12-4,CASSFATGGGIAGYTF
TRBJ1-5,TRBV20-1,CSARGQGGFNQPQHF
TRBJ2-7,TRBV20-1,CSAAWTRSTYEQYF
TRBJ1-2,TRBV2,CASSPLVGGGYGYTF
TRBJ1-5,TRBV20-1,CSARAQQGADRQPQHF
TRBJ2-6,TRBV2,CASRDSGANVLTF
TRBJ2-5,TRBV30,CAWTPGTGGETQYF
TRBJ2-7,TRBV11-2,CASSSGTGGSEQYF